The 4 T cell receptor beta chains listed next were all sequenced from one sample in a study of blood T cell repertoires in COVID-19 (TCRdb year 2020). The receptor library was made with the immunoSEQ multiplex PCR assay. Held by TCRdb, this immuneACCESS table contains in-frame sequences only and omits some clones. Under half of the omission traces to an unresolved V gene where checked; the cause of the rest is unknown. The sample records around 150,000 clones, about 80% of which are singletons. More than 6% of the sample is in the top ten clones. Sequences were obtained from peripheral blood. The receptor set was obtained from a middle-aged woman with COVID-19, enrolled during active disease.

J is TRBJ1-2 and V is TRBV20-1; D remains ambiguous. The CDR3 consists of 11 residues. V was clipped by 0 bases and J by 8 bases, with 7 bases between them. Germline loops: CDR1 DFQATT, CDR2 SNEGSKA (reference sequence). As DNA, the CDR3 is TGCAGTGCTAGAGACCCGTTCGGCTACACCTTC. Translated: CSARDPFGYTF.

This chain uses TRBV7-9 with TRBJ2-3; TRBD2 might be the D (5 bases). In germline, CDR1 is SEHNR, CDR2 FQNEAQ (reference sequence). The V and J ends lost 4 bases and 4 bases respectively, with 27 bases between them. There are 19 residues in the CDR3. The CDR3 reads CASSSHTSLAREKADTQYF. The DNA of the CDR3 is TGTGCCAGCAGCTCCCACACGTCGCTAGCCCGAGAAAAGGCAGATACGCAGTATTTT.

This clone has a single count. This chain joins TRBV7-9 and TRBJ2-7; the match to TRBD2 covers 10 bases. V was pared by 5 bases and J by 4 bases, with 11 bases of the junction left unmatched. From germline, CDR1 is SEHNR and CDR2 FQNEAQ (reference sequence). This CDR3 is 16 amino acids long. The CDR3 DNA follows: TGTGCCAGCAGCCCCCCAACCCTAGCGGGGGATTACGAGCAGTACGTC. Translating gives CASSPPTLAGDYEQYV.

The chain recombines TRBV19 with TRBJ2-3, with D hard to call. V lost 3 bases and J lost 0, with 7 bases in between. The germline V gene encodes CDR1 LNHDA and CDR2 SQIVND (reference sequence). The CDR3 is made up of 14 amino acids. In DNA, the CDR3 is TGTGCCAGTAGTATCCAGGCTAGCACAGATACGCAGTATTTT. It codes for CASSIQASTDTQYF.